A single sample gave rise to the 29 T cell receptor beta chains below, sequenced in a study of graft-versus-host responses after intestinal transplantation. Sequencing was performed with immunoSEQ multiplex PCR; in TCRdb, only in-frame clones are kept and a portion is missing. This repertoire shows 60,000 to 70,000 clones, around 86% found once; its top ten account for more than 1.5%. From the graft tissue, intraepithelial and lamina propria lymphocytes were released through processing. The source material was ileum tissue, sampled 350 to 400 days after transplant. The receptor set was obtained from a human patient who received an intestinal transplant, so some T cells may come from the graft donor.

The CDR3 bases are TGTGCCAGCTCACCACTGGGGGCGTACGAGCAGTACTTC. It translates to CASSPLGAYEQYF. The V and J genes are TRBV18 and TRBJ2-7, with D possibly being TRBD1 (6 bases). Germline V CDR1 and CDR2: KGHSH, LQKENI. The CDR3 is 13 residues long. Trimming removed 1 base from V and 4 bases from J, with 8 bases in between.

The J gene is TRBJ2-2, the V gene TRBV28; D gene uncertain. The CDR3 covers 13 residues. Trimming removed 6 bases from V and 1 base from J, with 6 bases in between. Per the germline V gene, CDR1 is MDHEN and CDR2 is SYDVKM. CDR3 region: CASSRRNTGELFF. The CDR3 DNA is TGTGCCAGCAGCCGTAGGAACACCGGGGAGCTGTTTTTT. Drawing the rest from reference TRBV28 and TRBJ2-2, the complete variable domain is DVKVTQSSRYLVKRTGEKVFLECVQDMDHENMFWYRQDPGLGLRLIYFSYDVKMKEKGDIPEGYSVSREKKERFSLILESASTNQTSMYLCASSRRNTGELFFGEGSRLTVL.

This chain uses TRBV11-2 with TRBJ2-1; TRBD2 matches 9 bases. From germline, CDR1 is SGHAT and CDR2 FQNNGV. Trimming took 3 bases from V and 6 from J; bases not matched to a gene: 3. This CDR3 comprises 14 residues. The DNA for the CDR3 is TGTGCCAGCAGCTTCGCGGGGGGGCCCAATGAGCAGTTCTTC. This translates into CASSFAGGPNEQFF.

V usage is TRBV28 and J usage is TRBJ2-1; D is possibly TRBD2 (5 bases). V shed 2 bases and J shed 3 bases, with 11 bases lying between them. Germline lookup yields CDR1 MDHEN and CDR2 SYDVKM. The CDR3 length is 15 residues. The CDR3 DNA follows: TGTGCCAGCAGTTTAATCGAGCGGAGCTACAATGAGCAGTTCTTC. Translation: CASSLIERSYNEQFF.

This chain uses TRBV27 with TRBJ1-1; no reliable D call. With 7 bases removed from V and 5 bases from J, the gap between germline ends came to 8 bases. This CDR3 is built from 11 residues. The germline V gene has CDR1 MNHEY and CDR2 SMNVEV (reference sequence). CDR3 loop: CASKQGTEAFF. Written as DNA, the CDR3 is TGTGCCAGCAAACAAGGTACTGAAGCTTTCTTT.

J is TRBJ2-7 and V is TRBV4-2; D call uncertain. The CDR3 has 15 amino acids. The germline V gene has CDR1 LGHNA and CDR2 YNFKEQ. Trimming shortened V by 0 bases and J by 3 bases, and 12 bases separated the two germline ends. The CDR3: CASSQDLQRGYEQYF. Written as DNA, the CDR3 is TGTGCCAGCAGCCAAGACTTGCAACGCGGCTACGAGCAGTACTTC.

This chain links TRBV27 with TRBJ1-5; 8 bases line up with TRBD1. CDR1 is MNHEY and CDR2 is SMNVEV in the germline V gene (reference sequence). This CDR3 is 15 amino acids long. Trimming removed 5 bases from V and 1 base from J; junction bases left unmatched: 4. The CDR3 DNA reads TGTGCCAGCAGTCCACAGGGGGGGAGCAATCAGCCCCAGCATTTT. Its protein is CASSPQGGSNQPQHF.

The chain uses TRBV6-1 and TRBJ1-6, with D possibly matching TRBD1 (5 bases). The V gene's germline CDR1 is MNHNS and CDR2 SASEGT. V lost 2 bases to trimming and J lost 5 bases, with 7 bases between them. The length of the CDR3 is 14 residues. CDR3 coding DNA: TGTGCCAGCAGTGAACAGGGAAATAATTCACCCCTCCACTTT. This sequence encodes CASSEQGNNSPLHF.

The genes are TRBV6-4 and TRBJ1-5, with 7 bases lining up with TRBD1. The CDR3 extends over 15 amino acids. Unmatched junction bases numbered 11, after V lost 8 bases and J lost 4 bases. The germline CDR1 and CDR2 sequences are MRHNA and SNTAGT. The CDR3 coding sequence is TGTGCCAGCCTAAAAATAAGGGGGCCGAATCAGCCCCAGCATTTT. It specifies CASLKIRGPNQPQHF.

The table lists this clone with a few counts. The CDR3 spells CASGDRGNTEAFF. The CDR3 DNA is TGTGCCAGCGGGGACAGGGGGAACACTGAAGCTTTCTTT. This chain links TRBV2 with TRBJ1-1, with 10 bases fitting TRBD1. Germline assignment: CDR1 SNHLY and CDR2 FYNNEI. V shed 8 bases and J 1 base; nucleotides not matched to a gene: 1. The CDR3 is made up of 13 amino acids.

The table lists this clone with a few counts. The chain combines TRBV4-2 with TRBJ2-7; D could derive from TRBD1 or TRBD2 (6 bases each). V shed 0 bases and J shed 3 bases, with 12 bases lying between them. This CDR3 has 15 amino acids. Looked up from germline, CDR1 is LGHNA and CDR2 is YNFKEQ. The CDR3 DNA follows: TGTGCCAGCAGCCAAGACATAGGGGGAGGCTACGAGCAGTACTTC. It encodes CASSQDIGGGYEQYF.

Here the CDR3 DNA reads TGTGCCTGGGGGACTAGCTACAATGAGCAGTTCTTC. It specifies CAWGTSYNEQFF. V is TRBV30 and J is TRBJ2-1; 8 positions match TRBD2. In germline, CDR1 is GTSNPN, CDR2 SVGIG (reference sequence). V trimming: 5 bases; J trimming: 3 bases; junction bases outside the gene matches: 0. The CDR3 sequence is 12 residues long.

The chain carries TRBV4-1 and TRBJ2-2, with 7 bases fitting TRBD2. This CDR3 region has 16 residues. From germline, CDR1 is MGHRA and CDR2 YSYEKL. Trimming took 8 bases from V and 2 from J; bases not matched to a gene: 11. The CDR3 sequence: CASRDGGSGNTGELFF. CDR3 DNA: TGCGCCAGCCGCGACGGGGGGAGCGGTAACACCGGGGAGCTGTTTTTT.

This clone was seen only a few times. The chain combines TRBV19 with TRBJ1-3, with no clear D. Germline V gene data show CDR1 as LNHDA and CDR2 as SQIVND (reference sequence). Trimming pared 4 bases from V and 7 bases from J, leaving 11 bases between. This CDR3 has 13 amino acids. Here the CDR3 DNA reads TGTGCCAGTAGTAGCCGCAGCGGGAACACCATATATTTT. As protein: CASSSRSGNTIYF.

This clone was seen once. The chain employs TRBV9 and TRBJ2-7; D not resolved. The germline V gene has CDR1 SGDLS and CDR2 YYNGEE. Trimming left V 6 bases short and J 3 bases short, with 25 bases between. The CDR3 is 17 residues long. The CDR3 DNA reads TGTGCCAGCACGAACGTCCTGGGTCCAGGTTTCGACTACGAGCAGTACTTC. It translates to CASTNVLGPGFDYEQYF.

The chain has TRBV4-1 and TRBJ2-3, with 10 bases aligning to TRBD1. From germline, CDR1 is MGHRA and CDR2 YSYEKL. This CDR3 has 15 residues. The trim removed 4 bases at V and 5 bases at J, leaving 6 bases unmatched. CDR3 sequence (DNA): TGCGCCAGCAGCCTCCGGGACAGGGGCCTAGATACGCAGTATTTT. The encoded protein is CASSLRDRGLDTQYF.

This chain links TRBV6-1 with TRBJ2-1; possibly TRBD1 for D (5 bases). CDR3 size: 13 residues. V lost 5 bases and J 6 bases, leaving 11 bases between the germline ends. The germline CDR1 and CDR2 sequences are MNHNS and SASEGT. This CDR3 reads CASSLQAINEQFF. The CDR3 nucleotides read TGTGCCAGCAGTTTACAGGCCATCAATGAGCAGTTCTTC.

V gene TRBV7-7 combines with J gene TRBJ2-2, with a weak D call TRBD2 (6 bases). V was cut by 4 bases and J by 6 bases, with 9 bases left in between. Germline CDR1 reads SSHAT; CDR2 reads FNYEAQ (reference sequence). CDR3 size: 13 residues. This CDR3 reads CASSSSGAGELFF. As DNA, the CDR3 is TGTGCCAGCAGCTCCTCGGGGGCCGGGGAGCTGTTTTTT.

DNA of the CDR3: TGCGCCAGCAGCTTGACAGGCATAAACACTGAAGCTTTCTTT. Encoded protein: CASSLTGINTEAFF. The rearrangement links TRBV5-1 to TRBJ1-1; D perhaps matches TRBD1 (5 bases). CDR1 is SGHRS and CDR2 is YFSETQ in the germline V gene. This CDR3 has 14 amino acids. Between the trimmed V and J ends, which lost 1 base and 2 bases, there was a span of 9 bases.

V gene TRBV5-1 combines with J gene TRBJ2-7; the D gene is possibly TRBD1 (6 bases). The CDR3 covers 15 residues. Between the trimmed V and J ends, which lost 4 bases and 6 bases, there was a span of 20 bases. Germline lookup yields CDR1 SGHRS and CDR2 YFSETQ. CDR3 nucleotides: TGCGCCAGCAGCCTCAGGGGACCCATCGAAGGCGAGCAGTACTTC. It is translated as CASSLRGPIEGEQYF.

This clone was picked up a small number of times. V usage is TRBV2 and J usage is TRBJ2-7; maybe TRBD2 (6 bases). This CDR3 is 14 amino acids long. The germline V and J ends were trimmed by 7 bases and 1 base, with 14 bases remaining between them. Germline V gives CDR1 SNHLY, CDR2 FYNNEI. CDR3 residues: CASIGGRVSYEQYF. The CDR3 DNA is TGTGCCAGCATCGGAGGGAGAGTATCCTACGAGCAGTACTTC.

The V and J genes are TRBV7-3 and TRBJ2-7, with 14 nucleotides matching TRBD2. After removal of 4 bases from V and 5 bases from J, the junction contained 4 bases not matched to a gene. This CDR3 spans 15 amino acids. Germline CDR1 is SGHTA and CDR2 is FQGTGA. CDR3 amino acids: CASSSSGLAGDEQYF. CDR3 DNA sequence: TGTGCCAGCAGCTCCTCGGGACTAGCGGGAGACGAGCAGTACTTC.

This chain connects TRBV30 to TRBJ2-5; 8 bases map to TRBD1. Losses at the gene ends were 4 bases for V and 5 bases for J; bases not matched to a gene: 9. The CDR3 runs to 14 residues. Germline V lookup: CDR1 GTSNPN, CDR2 SVGIG (reference sequence). DNA for the CDR3: TGTGCCTGGACCCAGGGGGCAGGGTGGGAGACCCAGTACTTC. The encoded protein is CAWTQGAGWETQYF.

V usage is TRBV28 and J usage is TRBJ1-2; the D is unclear. CDR3 length: 15 amino acids. Looked up from germline, CDR1 is MDHEN and CDR2 is SYDVKM. Trimming took 3 bases from V and 5 from J, leaving 16 bases between them. The CDR3 loop is CASSFPSTSLYGYTF. For the CDR3, the DNA is TGTGCCAGCAGTTTTCCCTCCACGAGTTTATATGGCTACACCTTC.

The chain is built from TRBV2 and TRBJ2-2; a possible D gene is TRBD2 (7 bases). The V gene lost 5 bases and the J gene lost 7 bases, with 29 bases spanning the gap. Germline V gene data show CDR1 as SNHLY and CDR2 as FYNNEI. This CDR3 is built from 19 residues. The CDR3 bases are TGTGCCAGCAGTTACAAAAACCCACGGGGGGCCGACAGATACGGGGAGCTGTTTTTT. Amino acid sequence: CASSYKNPRGADRYGELFF.

This clone was counted once. The rearrangement links TRBV27 to TRBJ1-1, with D possibly matching TRBD1 (5 bases). The CDR3 covers 13 residues. Germline assignment: CDR1 MNHEY and CDR2 SMNVEV (reference sequence). V lost 3 bases, J lost 5 bases, and 10 bases lay in between. CDR3 protein: CASSLGGSTEAFF. CDR3 DNA: TGTGCCAGCAGTTTGGGGGGTAGTACTGAAGCTTTCTTT.

CDR3: CATSSRQGKDEQYF. The CDR3 coding sequence is TGTGCCACCAGCAGTCGACAGGGTAAGGACGAGCAGTACTTC. The rearrangement uses TRBV15 and TRBJ2-7, with 7 bases fitting TRBD1. The trim removed 3 bases at V and 5 bases at J, leaving 7 bases unmatched. Germline CDR1 is LNHNV and CDR2 is YYDKDF (reference sequence). This CDR3 spans 14 amino acids.

This clone was recorded once. The V call is TRBV28, the J call TRBJ2-1, with a weak D call TRBD1 (5 bases). With 3 bases removed from V and 3 bases from J, the gap between germline ends came to 6 bases. The V gene's germline CDR1 is MDHEN and CDR2 SYDVKM. The CDR3 totals 13 residues. CDR3 sequence reads: CASSFRVYNEQFF. CDR3 DNA sequence: TGTGCCAGCAGTTTCAGGGTCTACAATGAGCAGTTCTTC.

CDR3 DNA sequence: TGTGCCAGCAGCCCGTCAGCGGGGTCCGGCTACGAGCAGTACTTC. Its translation is CASSPSAGSGYEQYF. The chain employs TRBV4-2 and TRBJ2-7; the match to TRBD2 covers 7 bases. V was pared by 4 bases and J by 3 bases, with 9 bases of the junction left unmatched. The CDR3 runs 15 residues. Germline CDR1 is LGHNA and CDR2 is YNFKEQ.